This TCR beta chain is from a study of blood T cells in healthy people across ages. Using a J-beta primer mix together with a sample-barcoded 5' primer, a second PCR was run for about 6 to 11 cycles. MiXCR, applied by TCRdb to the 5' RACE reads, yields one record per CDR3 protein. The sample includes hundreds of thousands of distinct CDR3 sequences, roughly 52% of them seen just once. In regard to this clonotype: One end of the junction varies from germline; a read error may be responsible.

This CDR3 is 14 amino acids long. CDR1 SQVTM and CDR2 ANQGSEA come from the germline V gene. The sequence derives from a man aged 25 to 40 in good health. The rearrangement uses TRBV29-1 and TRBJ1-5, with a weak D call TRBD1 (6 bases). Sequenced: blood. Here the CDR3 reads CSVQDRSGDAAQHF. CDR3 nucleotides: TGCAGCGTTCAAGACAGGTCAGGGGATGCCGCCCAGCATTTT.